This TCR beta chain was recovered during a study of cytomegalovirus exposure and HLA in healthy donors. This PCR relied on a set of 60 Vbeta primers and 13 Jbeta primers. This table comes from immunoSEQ multiplex PCR, and its TCRdb copy is limited to in-frame clones, with some not included. The repertoire holds about 110,000 clones, with just over 75% as singletons. The CDR3 is 14 residues long. The V segment lost 6 bases and the J segment 7 bases; nucleotides outside the gene matches: 13. Germline values: CDR1 SGHNT, CDR2 YYREEE (reference sequence). This TCR was recovered from a man aged 40-49 years in good health and CMV-seropositive. The genes are TRBV5-4 and TRBJ2-7; 7 nucleotides align to TRBD1. The sample taken for sequencing was PBMCs. The CDR3 DNA sequence: TGTGCCAGCACCACGGTCGGGACAGAGGGTGAGCAGTACTTC. Translated, it gives CASTTVGTEGEQYF.